This TCR beta chain was captured by sequencing in a study of cytotoxic CD8 clonotypes in ibrutinib-treated CLL (dated by TCRdb to the early 2020s). Turning to the overall study: The cohort included about 15 treatment-naive and roughly 10 relapsed/refractory patients; around 18 were IGHV unmutated. On average, each sample had approximately 250,000 productive templates and 96,000 or so productive rearrangements. Longitudinal samples were available for about 30% of the roughly 86 trial participants. Cryopreserved peripheral blood mononuclear cells were obtained before treatment, at response, and at either sustained remission or disease progression. Partial responses were observed in 24 patients and complete responses in 2; after a median follow-up of about 69 months, remission was maintained in approximately 15 patients and progression was observed in approximately twelve. Every sample from remission and from progressive disease was obtained while the patients were still on ibrutinib. Response samples were obtained after a median of approximately twelve months of treatment, with a range of roughly 6 to 40 months. Overall study results and their limits: Sampling times were not matched between sustained-remission and progressing patients, and lymph node repertoires were not studied. Baseline clonality was found to be higher than that of age-matched healthy donors and was strongly correlated with circulating CD8+ T-cell counts. Public clonotypes were rare and either shrank or stayed stable during treatment, and the rise in clonality at ibrutinib response reflected expansion of private clonotypes. At ibrutinib response clonality went up, during sustained remission it held steady, and at progression it dropped back toward baseline.

On a MiSeq, deep resolution sequencing aimed for a depth between 1 in 1 million and 1 in 200,000 T cells, with each clonotype covered around 9.2x on average. The immunoSEQ hsTCRB Kit was used to generate TCR beta libraries. Per the authors' processing: The data were analyzed with ImmunoSEQ Analyzer and ImmunoSEQ Data Assistant, and V, D and J gene assignments followed IMGT definitions. Clonality was computed as one minus normalized Shannon entropy of productive rearrangement frequencies, ranging from 0 to 1. Public clonotype analysis was restricted to overrepresented clonotypes comprising at least 0.05% of each patient's repertoire. Around 12 age-matched healthy donor repertoires from immuneACCESS were used as controls for clonality. TCRdb carries this immuneACCESS record with in-frame sequences only. Its versions omit some clonotypes, under half of them owing to an unresolved V gene in the studies checked, with the rest unexplained. The DNA gave D and trimming, while V, J and clone size come from that table. The sample includes approximately 350,000 clones, with 67% observed a single time. The biggest ten clones account for around 6.3% of the sample.

V was cut back by 1 base and J by 8 bases, leaving a gap of 9 bases between them. The CDR3 covers 13 residues, taking in both the cysteine and the phenylalanine. The read is trimmed to its CDR3 DNA, 39 bases read in frame from base 1. According to the germline V gene, CDR1 reads SGHTA and CDR2 reads FQGNSA. For TCR beta library preparation, about 2 micrograms of genomic DNA were isolated from cryopreserved PBMCs. Longitudinal blood samples from CLL patients receiving ibrutinib monotherapy were subjected to high-throughput TCR beta sequencing. Patients were enrolled in a phase 2 open-label single-center ibrutinib monotherapy trial. Turning to this clone: Its antigen remains undetermined. No clone much larger than this one lies a single base away; base qualities are absent.

The receptor was isolated from a human donor with chronic lymphocytic leukemia. Recombination connected TRBV7-2 to TRBJ2-1, with the D gene uncertain. Sample: PBMCs, taken after 36 months of ibrutinib treatment. At the DNA level, the sequence is TGTGCCAGCAGCTTAGATCCGGGCTATGAGCAGTTCTTC. The translation is CASSLDPGYEQFF.